This T cell receptor beta chain is from a study of cytomegalovirus exposure and HLA in healthy donors (dated by TCRdb to about 2017). The study in broad terms: According to an earlier analysis of 587 of the donors, about 179 million T cells yielded 95 million to 140 million unique TCR beta sequences and less than 300 Gb of sequence data. High-throughput TCR immunosequencing, statistical association of individual TCRs with disease status, and machine learning were combined to predict cytomegalovirus infection status. The study profiled the T cell repertoires of fewer than 850 subjects by immunosequencing and related them to cytomegalovirus serostatus. The aim of the study was to test whether cataloging public T cell receptors could identify signatures of past pathogen exposure. Several DR-DQ haplotypes were handled as single units for association and clustering because linkage in the cohort was strong. In an earlier analysis of more than 550 of the donors, high-throughput TCR beta sequencing was used to judge whether each TCR beta V gene segment behaved as functional or pseudogenic. A separate validation cohort of 100 to 150 different subjects was used in addition to the 666-subject first cohort. An early release that covered fewer than 800 HLA-typed donors contained around 300 gigabases of sequencing data and around 80 million unique TCR sequences. On average, about 240,000 unique TCR beta nucleotide sequences were sequenced per donor among about 400 genotyped donors of the cohort, with 15% to 20% of those sequences being non-productive. Donor age, sex, ethnicity and CMV serostatus were compiled together with the repertoire data. Of the 300 to 400 genotyped donors, roughly 85% fell in the genetic ancestry cluster associated with self-reported Caucasian donors. Typing coverage varied by locus: about 620-630 donors for A, B, C, DRB1 and DQB1; approximately 520 for DQA1; about 590 for DPA1; roughly 470 for DPB1. A later analysis re-examined previously published TCR beta repertoires from over 500 donors and added high-resolution HLA genotyping to investigate patterns of TCR occurrence. Genome-wide SNP genotypes for about 55% of the roughly 670 donors were used in a later genetic analysis, which treated that subset as a discovery cohort. HLA typing covered class I and class II loci at four-digit resolution. The later analysis used no new phenotypic data to find candidate immune exposures, relying instead on TCR beta sequences and their occurrence across donors. All discovery cohort repertoires had been generated on a single sequencing platform. Overall results and qualifications from the work: In a later analysis, HLA-associated TCR beta chains were found to be more clonally expanded and to have lower generation probabilities than equally common non-associated chains. The classifier was reported to diagnose cytomegalovirus status with high specificity and sensitivity in both the original and validation cohorts. Several of the top co-occurrence clusters appeared to be linked to parvovirus B19, influenza, CMV and Epstein-Barr virus, according to a later analysis. In vitro tests confirmed that a few of the cytomegalovirus-associated TCR beta chains recognize cytomegalovirus antigens. Sequencing depth was assumed to be roughly uniform across donors in the presence/absence analyses, though that assumption may not hold. The study listed around 160 TCR beta chains as associated with cytomegalovirus. Because HLA typing was unavailable for some donors at each locus, only the typed subset was used in association tests. According to a later analysis, most CMV-associated TCR beta chains appeared to be HLA-restricted, and the HLA associations seemed to be driven largely by CMV exposure. An earlier analysis of approximately 570 of the donors showed that most TCR beta V segments appeared in productive rearrangements either about 87% or about 30% of the time, which broadly matched IMGT annotations. A further reported finding was that TCR beta sequences accurately predicted the HLA-A and HLA-B alleles for most subjects in the first cohort. Linkage disequilibrium might explain the correlated functional status among segregating V segments, but an unknown experimental factor could not be excluded. V-gene and J-gene trimming of TCR beta chains was associated with a missense DCLRE1C variant in a later genetic analysis, and the association was replicated in an independent cohort. A cluster of highly shared sequence variants was judged likely to represent a technical artifact of the sequencing pipeline. The only immune exposure information available for the cohort was CMV serostatus. Compared with the roughly 670-donor mean, donors in an Asian-associated ancestry cluster had fewer N-insertions in productive TCRs, according to a later genetic analysis. When HLA alleles, especially DR and DQ, strongly co-occurred, attributing TCR associations to individual alleles was difficult. Because the 87-base-pair reads could not distinguish some IMGT-functional V segments, including TRBV6-2 and TRBV6-3, those segments were excluded. Over 15 rarely observed V segments, including chromosome 9 orphons, were excluded from the earlier analysis of a few hundred of the donors because counts were too low. Only TCR beta chains were sequenced in this cohort, and the absence of alpha or paired-chain data limited detectable features. Specific HLA alleles were associated with 15,000 to 20,000 TCR beta sequences at a false discovery rate of 0.05 in a later analysis. In a later analysis, TCR association rates were found to vary across HLA loci, with the most associated TCRs seen for DRB1 alleles and the fewest for HLA-C alleles. The authors suggested that the approach could potentially be generalized to other disease states and immunological phenotypes. While some public TCRs were present in many individuals, most TCR sequences turned up only very rarely across donors.

Library preparation employed the immunoSEQ multiplex PCR assay. The multiplex PCR relied on a mix of 60 forward primers for TCR Vbeta segments and 13 reverse primers for TCR Jbeta segments. A multiplex PCR assay on genomic DNA amplified the CDR3 region of rearranged TCR beta genes. The Illumina HiSeq System was used to sequence the amplified TCR beta libraries as 87-base-pair reads. On the authors' methods: A later analysis counted around 72 million unique TCR beta chains across the roughly 700 repertoires, and 10 million to 12 million of these chains were shared by at least two donors. Raw reads were error-corrected and collapsed into unique sequences by a nearest-neighbor algorithm in which closely related sequences were merged to remove PCR and sequencing errors. CDR3 sequences were aligned to IMGT reference sequences to assign V, D and J gene segments. For a sequence to be retained, a match of at least six nucleotides to both a V gene segment and a J gene segment was required. A rearrangement counted as productive if the CDR3 had no stop codons and remained in frame with V and J, and every other rearrangement counted as non-productive. CDR3 was defined by IMGT convention, running from the second conserved V-encoded cysteine to the conserved J-encoded phenylalanine. Sequences without an unambiguous match to a single V gene segment were excluded from the earlier analysis of approximately 600 of the donors. An earlier analysis of several hundred of the donors called V segments functional above 56.7% productive rearrangements and segregating when the between-donor standard deviation exceeded 5%. A statistical classification framework was built for diagnosing cytomegalovirus status from the catalog of TCR beta chain sequences. In a later analysis, V and J genes were assigned by comparing TCR nucleotide sequences against IMGT/GENE-DB human TR gene sequences. Using the TCRdist pipeline, a later analysis assigned CDR3 sequences along with most-parsimonious VDJ recombination scenarios. In a later analysis, each TCR beta chain was defined by its CDR3 amino acid sequence together with its V-gene family, and reads without a unique V-gene family were excluded. A later analysis removed roughly 590 highly shared, low-generation-probability nucleotide sequences to deal with suspected cross-contamination and a sequencing artifact. A later analysis calculated a clonal expansion index for each public chain from normalized within-repertoire ranks of inferred template counts. In a later analysis, generation probabilities were computed with a VDJ recombination model fitted to out-of-frame rearrangements, and the resulting probabilities were checked against IGoR. Hypergeometric tests were used in a later analysis to score TCR-TCR, TCR-HLA and TCR-CMV co-occurrence, with a repertoire-size bias correction applied to the TCR pairs. To estimate false discovery rates, a later analysis permuted the HLA or CMV assignments 20 times. In a later analysis, co-occurring TCRs were grouped using DBSCAN, with TCRdist sequence similarity added in when clustering inside HLA-allele-positive subsets. Repertoires with fewer than 30,000 or more than 120,000 public chains, plus five repertoires with anomalous nucleotide sharing, were excluded from co-occurrence clustering. The immuneACCESS repertoire file appears here via TCRdb, limited to in-frame rearrangements. These files lack a portion of the clones; in checked studies, under half of the deficit traces to unresolved V genes, and the cause of the others is not known. V and J calls plus clone size are reproduced from that table; the DNA served to infer D and trimming. The sample yields approximately 150,000 clones; approximately 78% were counted once. The top ten clonotypes cover about 7% of the sample.

V loses 5 bases, J loses 1 base, and the germline ends lie 8 bases apart. As encoded in the germline V gene, CDR1 is SGHTA while CDR2 is FQGNSA. Inclusive of the bounding cysteine and phenylalanine, the CDR3 is 13 residues long. CDR3 DNA is the only sequence kept; it has 39 bases, read in frame from the first base. The cohort comprised under 700 healthy bone marrow donors. At the time of sampling, all cohort members were nominally healthy, though unrecorded immune exposures were likely present. The donor tested CMV seropositive, placing the donor among the approximately 290 seropositive members of the cohort. A peripheral blood sample was collected from each donor, and TCR beta sequencing was performed on peripheral blood mononuclear cells. Genomic DNA was extracted from the blood cell samples with the Qiagen DNeasy Blood Extraction Kit. This clone came up a few times. No antigen is known for it. No per-base quality is available; no much larger clone lies one base away. This CDR3 is also generated by other DNA sequences in the sample.

This sequence originates from a woman between 25 and 40 years old in good health and CMV-seropositive. Sequenced material: PBMCs. The receptor chain draws on TRBV7-2 and TRBJ1-1; the D gene is perhaps TRBD1, on 5 matching bases. The CDR3 region reads CASSLTGNTEAFF. The nucleotide sequence is TGTGCCAGCAGCCTTACAGGGAACACTGAAGCTTTCTTT.